This T cell receptor beta chain was recorded in a study of blood T cell repertoires in COVID-19. Study overall: Sample material is recorded as cDNA or gDNA derived from T cells, B-cell-depleted T cells, or PBMCs.

This clone was observed once. Germline CDR1 is MNHEY and CDR2 is SVGAGI. This CDR3 region has 16 residues. V lost 2 bases to trimming and J lost 2 bases, with 14 bases between them. In the source study's methods: It was from reference gene primer amplification that nucleated cell counts were estimated. Libraries were prepared by immunoSEQ multiplex PCR; TCRdb keeps only in-frame clonotypes and omits some of them. The V and J calls and clone size are taken from that table; D and trimming were inferred from the DNA. The sample lists under 250,000 clones; 70% to 85% were seen once. The TCR originated in a man aged 80 or over with acute or convalescent COVID-19. The chain joins TRBV6-5 to TRBJ2-3; D possibly corresponds to TRBD2 (7 bases). Material for sequencing was peripheral blood. CDR3 amino acids: CASSYGAGANTDTQYF. As DNA, the CDR3 is TGTGCCAGCAGTTACGGGGCGGGGGCAAACACAGATACGCAGTATTTT.